This TCR beta chain was identified during a study of cytotoxic CD8 clonotypes in ibrutinib-treated CLL. About the study: Overall, around 25 responses were partial and 2 complete; following median about 68 months, roughly 15 patients stayed remitted and some 12 progressed. Treatment had run for a median roughly 12 months, range 6 to 36, when response samples were taken.

Germline lookup yields CDR1 SEHNR and CDR2 FQNEAQ (reference sequence). With 4 bases removed from V and 0 bases from J, the gap between germline ends came to 12 bases. The CDR3 runs 15 residues. Method: immunoSEQ multiplex PCR; TCRdb's copy keeps in-frame clones and lacks some. The sample consists of about 310,000 clones, roughly 85% of them appearing once. The V call is TRBV7-9, the J call TRBJ1-1, with D perhaps TRBD1 (6 bases). The source of this sequence is a human donor with chronic lymphocytic leukemia. This sample comprised PBMCs, obtained before ibrutinib treatment. Written as DNA, the CDR3 is TGTGCCAGCAGCTCCTCACAGGGTCTGAACACTGAAGCTTTCTTT. The encoded protein is CASSSSQGLNTEAFF.